Shown below are 10 T cell receptor beta chains from a single sample sequenced in a study of blood T cell repertoires in COVID-19. Measured with immunoSEQ multiplex PCR; TCRdb has only the in-frame clones, and not every one. The sample has around 150,000 clones; approximately 80% are singletons. The source material was peripheral blood. All receptors come from a woman aged 40 to 49 with COVID-19, enrolled during active disease.

This chain links TRBV6-6 with TRBJ1-4, with 8 bases that match TRBD1. CDR1 MNHNY and CDR2 SVGAGI come from the germline V gene (reference sequence). With V trimmed by 5 bases and J by 5 bases, 1 base remained unmatched. The CDR3 length is 13 residues. The CDR3 DNA reads TGTGCCAGCAGTCGGACAGGGAATGAAAAACTGTTTTTT. As protein: CASSRTGNEKLFF.

The CDR3 DNA sequence: TGTGCCAGCAGTTCAGGGGACAGACACTACGAGCAGTACTTC. It encodes CASSSGDRHYEQYF. The chain is built from TRBV11-2 and TRBJ2-7; 7 bases match TRBD1. This CDR3 region has 14 residues. J was trimmed by 3 bases and V by 6 bases; bases with no gene match: 8. CDR1 is SGHAT and CDR2 is FQNNGV in the germline V gene.

The rearrangement joins TRBV25-1 to TRBJ1-1; 7 positions agree with TRBD1. The J segment lost 7 bases and the V segment lost 6 bases, leaving 5 bases of the junction unmatched. In germline, CDR1 is MGHDK, CDR2 SYGVNS. CDR3 length equals 12 residues. CDR3 sequence reads: CASSSGQIEAFF. In nucleotides, the CDR3 is TGTGCCAGCAGCTCGGGACAGATTGAAGCTTTCTTT.

The V gene is TRBV29-1, the J gene TRBJ1-1; no clear D gene. The CDR3 is made up of 14 amino acids. V was cut by 5 bases and J by 3 bases, with 16 bases left in between. Germline lookup yields CDR1 SQVTM and CDR2 ANQGSEA. CDR3 coding DNA: TGCAGCGTTACTTCAGTTAGCGGGTACACTGAAGCTTTCTTT. It is translated as CSVTSVSGYTEAFF.

The chain links TRBV12-3 or TRBV12-4 to TRBJ2-7; TRBD1 is a possible D gene (6 bases). The CDR3 consists of 13 residues. V gave up 6 bases and J gave up 3 bases, with 12 bases separating them. The chain's CDR3 is CASRSTGNYEQYF. The CDR3 DNA follows: TGTGCCAGCAGGTCCACAGGGAACTACGAGCAGTACTTC.

V and J are TRBV18 and TRBJ2-1, with D hard to call. V lost 2 bases and J lost 0, with 8 bases in between. CDR1 is KGHSH and CDR2 is LQKENI in the germline V gene. The CDR3 totals 15 residues. The CDR3 DNA reads as TGTGCCAGCTCACCATTACCTAGCTCCTACAATGAGCAGTTCTTC. Its translation is CASSPLPSSYNEQFF.

CDR3 loop: CSVETVAKNIQYF. The CDR3 nucleotides are TGCAGCGTTGAGACAGTAGCCAAAAACATTCAGTACTTC. The chain recombines TRBV29-1 with TRBJ2-4; possibly TRBD1 for D (5 bases). CDR3 length: 13 amino acids. CDR1 and CDR2 from the germline V gene are SQVTM and ANQGSEA. Trimming shortened V by 3 bases and J by 0 bases, and 6 bases separated the two germline ends.

This chain connects TRBV7-9 to TRBJ2-2; 8 bases align to TRBD1. Germline V CDR1 and CDR2: SEHNR, FQNEAQ (reference sequence). V shed 2 bases, J shed 9 bases, and the junction held 8 bases outside the gene matches. The CDR3 is made up of 15 amino acids. The CDR3, as DNA: TGTGCCAGCAGCTTAAGCCAGGGGGCACTCCGGGAGCTGTTTTTT. It yields the protein CASSLSQGALRELFF.

The CDR3 here is CASSLVAGVGNNEQFF. The CDR3 DNA reads as TGCGCCAGCAGCTTGGTGGCAGGGGTGGGGAACAATGAGCAGTTCTTC. This chain joins TRBV5-1 and TRBJ2-1; possible D gene TRBD1, 6 bases. Per germline, CDR1 SGHRS and CDR2 YFSETQ. The CDR3 covers 16 residues. The V end lost 0 bases, the J end lost 5 bases, and 15 bases lay between the germline ends.

The chain employs TRBV19 and TRBJ1-4, with a weak D call TRBD1 (6 bases). The V gene's germline CDR1 is LNHDA and CDR2 SQIVND (reference sequence). The length of the CDR3 is 15 residues. Trimming pared 8 bases from V and 0 bases from J, leaving 13 bases between. The CDR3 reads CASGARTATNEKLFF. In DNA, the CDR3 is TGTGCCAGTGGGGCGAGGACAGCAACTAATGAAAAACTGTTTTTT.